This T cell receptor beta chain emerged from a study of T cell clones after liver transplantation. The repertoire was sequenced with immunoSEQ multiplex PCR; TCRdb's copy has only in-frame clones and lacks some. Here the sample spans several hundred clones, around 52% being singletons. Germline V lookup: CDR1 MNHNY, CDR2 SVGAGI (reference sequence). Trimming took 5 bases from V and 10 from J, leaving 11 bases between them. The CDR3 loop spans 11 amino acids. This clone was found a few times. Its antigen is currently unknown. TCRbeta sequences of proliferating CFSE-low MLR cells were labeled alloreactive.

This TCR came from a human patient who received a liver transplant. Some of the T cells might come from the graft donor. Sequenced: CD4+ T cells from cultured PBMCs. The V call is TRBV6-6, the J call TRBJ1-1; possible D gene TRBD1, 5 bases. The chain's CDR3 is CASSMTERAFF. The CDR3 bases are TGTGCCAGCAGTATGACAGAACGAGCTTTCTTT.